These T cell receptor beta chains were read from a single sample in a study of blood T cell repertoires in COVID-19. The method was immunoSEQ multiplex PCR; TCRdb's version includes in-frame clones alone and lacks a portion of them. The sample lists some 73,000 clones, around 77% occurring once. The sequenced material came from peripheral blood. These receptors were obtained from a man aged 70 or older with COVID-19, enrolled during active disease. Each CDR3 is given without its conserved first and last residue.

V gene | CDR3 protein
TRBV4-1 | ASSQWSSGSLEAGELF
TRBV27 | ASRPGTAATNEKLF
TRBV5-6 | ASSTGVSYEQY
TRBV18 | ASSRILVAGELF
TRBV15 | ATSRDPTGVAYGYT
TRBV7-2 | ASNPTGGGNEQF
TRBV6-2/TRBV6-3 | ASSYSAGGGEQY
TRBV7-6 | ASSLAGSSYEQY
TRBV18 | ASSPRTGDGELF
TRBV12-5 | ASGRGAYTEAF
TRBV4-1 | ASSLRTSGSPPF
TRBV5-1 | ASSRDLRKSYEQY
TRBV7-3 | ASSSGLHTDTQY
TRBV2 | ASRTDYSNQPQH
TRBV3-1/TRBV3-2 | ASSLPGQNYGYT
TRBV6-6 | ASSQGQGLNYGYT
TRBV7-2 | ASSLGSVAVSGEQF
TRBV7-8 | ASSPRATGGRRNQPQH
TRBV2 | ASRGGGNQPQH
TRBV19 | ASSIFGGNTEAF
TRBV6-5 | ASRLAVSSYNEQF
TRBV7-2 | ASSTIFGNEQF
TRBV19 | ASSSGLQGGSSGNTIY